These 10 T cell receptor beta chains came from one sample sequenced in a study of T-cell reconstitution after alpha-beta-depleted transplantation in children. Unique molecular identifiers were incorporated into the prepared TCRbeta library. TCRdb re-called the PCR reads with MiXCR, one entry per CDR3 protein. Among approximately 170,000 distinct CDR3 sequences listed, 11% were seen once. Sequenced here: PBMCs, sampled before TCRalphabeta/CD19-depleted stem cell transplant. The receptors were gathered from a boy aged 2 to 9 with acute myeloid leukemia, due to receive a stem cell transplant.

The table lists this clonotype with many counts. The chain employs TRBV4-1 and TRBJ1-3; D unclear. CDR3 size: 15 residues. V was clipped by 0 bases and J by 0 bases, with 6 bases between them. Germline loops: CDR1 MGHRA, CDR2 YSYEKL. CDR3 nucleotides: TGCGCCAGCAGCCAAGATGTCTCCTCTGGAAACACCATATATTTT. It translates to CASSQDVSSGNTIYF.

This chain uses TRBV6-1 with TRBJ2-7; 7 bases align to TRBD1. The CDR3 has 17 amino acids. V lost 5 bases, J lost 3 bases, and 16 bases stayed unmatched. Germline assignment: CDR1 MNHNS and CDR2 SASEGT. The CDR3 is CASSTNYGQDANYEQYV. Here the CDR3 DNA reads TGTGCCAGCAGTACCAATTACGGACAGGACGCCAACTACGAGCAGTACGTC.

This clonotype has at least ten counts. This chain connects TRBV2 to TRBJ1-1; D ambiguous. V shed 7 bases and J shed 3 bases, with 9 bases lying between them. Germline values: CDR1 SNHLY, CDR2 FYNNEI. The CDR3 is 12 amino acids. The CDR3 region is CASMAGDTEAFF. The CDR3 region has the DNA TGTGCCAGCATGGCCGGGGACACTGAAGCTTTCTTT.

Ten or more counts support this clonotype. V gene TRBV27 combines with J gene TRBJ2-7; either TRBD1 or TRBD2 may fit D (6 bases each). Germline-derived CDR1 and CDR2 are MNHEY and SMNVEV (reference sequence). The ends were cut back, 11 bases at V and 0 bases at J, with 11 bases in the middle. The CDR3 is made up of 12 amino acids. This CDR3 reads CAAGHSSYEQYF. Written as DNA, the CDR3 is TGTGCCGCGGGACACAGCTCCTACGAGCAGTACTTC.

This clonotype was seen ten or more times. V and J are TRBV20-1 and TRBJ1-5; weak D call: TRBD1 (5 bases). CDR3 length: 14 residues. Trimming removed 6 bases from V and 6 bases from J, with 18 bases in between. CDR1 is DFQATT, CDR2 SNEGSKA, per germline (reference sequence). This CDR3 reads CSAHTGLASQPQHF. CDR3 coding DNA: TGCAGTGCACACACAGGTTTAGCAAGTCAGCCCCAGCATTTT.

This clonotype was observed at least ten times. V gene TRBV24-1 combines with J gene TRBJ1-5; D is possibly TRBD1 (6 bases). CDR1 KGHDR and CDR2 SFDVKD come from the germline V gene. CDR3 size: 13 residues. The V gene lost 9 bases and the J gene lost 0 bases, with 8 bases spanning the gap. CDR3: CATGTYSNQPQHF. CDR3 nucleotides: TGTGCCACCGGGACATATAGCAATCAGCCCCAGCATTTT.

This clonotype has more than one count but fewer than ten. The rearrangement uses TRBV11-2 and TRBJ1-1; D remains unclear. The CDR3 contains 14 residues. The germline CDR1 and CDR2 sequences are SGHAT and FQNNGV. Trimming removed 6 bases from V and 4 bases from J, with 15 bases in between. The CDR3 loop reads CASRIGGRVTEAFF. In nucleotides, the CDR3 is TGTGCCAGCAGAATAGGAGGTCGGGTCACTGAAGCTTTCTTT.

At least ten counts were recorded for this clonotype. The chain recombines TRBV7-2 with TRBJ2-5; the D gene could be TRBD1 or TRBD2 (5 bases each). V was cut by 4 bases and J by 4 bases, with 13 bases left in between. Germline values: CDR1 SGHTA, CDR2 FQGNSA. The CDR3 spans 14 residues. CDR3 protein: CASSSRGLAETQYF. The CDR3 DNA reads TGTGCCAGCAGCTCGAGGGGCCTAGCAGAGACCCAGTACTTC.

This clonotype was counted ten times or more. The J gene is TRBJ2-3, the V gene TRBV6-2 or TRBV6-3; 8 bases match TRBD2. V gave up 6 bases and J gave up 4 bases; unmatched junction bases: 9. The germline V gene encodes CDR1 MNHEY and CDR2 SVGEGT. The CDR3 length is 15 residues. CDR3 protein: CASSPSASGSDTQYF. The CDR3 DNA follows: TGTGCCAGCAGCCCCAGTGCTAGCGGGTCAGATACGCAGTATTTT.

The table lists this clonotype with many counts. The V call is TRBV7-9, the J call TRBJ2-3; 8 bases are shared with TRBD2. The germline V gene has CDR1 SEHNR and CDR2 FQNEAQ (reference sequence). V lost 2 bases to trimming and J lost 0 bases; unmatched junction nucleotides: 4. This CDR3 spans 16 amino acids. The CDR3 here is CASSLPREGSTDTQYF. Written as DNA, the CDR3 is TGTGCCAGCAGCTTACCCCGGGAGGGAAGCACAGATACGCAGTATTTT.